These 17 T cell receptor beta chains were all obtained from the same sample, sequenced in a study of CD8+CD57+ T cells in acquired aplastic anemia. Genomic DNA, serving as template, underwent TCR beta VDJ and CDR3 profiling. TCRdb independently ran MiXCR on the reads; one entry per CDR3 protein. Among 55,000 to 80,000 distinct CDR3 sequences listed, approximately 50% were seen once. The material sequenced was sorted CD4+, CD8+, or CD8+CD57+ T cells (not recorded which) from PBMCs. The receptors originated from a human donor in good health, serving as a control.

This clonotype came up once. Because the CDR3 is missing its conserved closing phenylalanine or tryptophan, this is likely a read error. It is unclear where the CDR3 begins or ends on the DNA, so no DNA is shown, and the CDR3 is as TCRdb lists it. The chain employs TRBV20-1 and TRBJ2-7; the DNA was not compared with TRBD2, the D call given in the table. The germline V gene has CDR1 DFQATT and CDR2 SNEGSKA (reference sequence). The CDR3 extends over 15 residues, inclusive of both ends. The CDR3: CSATGLAGGPYERYS.

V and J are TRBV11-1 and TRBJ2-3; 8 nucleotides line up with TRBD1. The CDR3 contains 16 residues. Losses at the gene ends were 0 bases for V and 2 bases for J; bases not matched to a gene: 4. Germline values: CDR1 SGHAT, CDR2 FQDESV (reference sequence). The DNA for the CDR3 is TGTGCCAGCAGCTTAGCGGGACAGGCAAACACAGATACGCAGTATTTT. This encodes CASSLAGQANTDTQYF.

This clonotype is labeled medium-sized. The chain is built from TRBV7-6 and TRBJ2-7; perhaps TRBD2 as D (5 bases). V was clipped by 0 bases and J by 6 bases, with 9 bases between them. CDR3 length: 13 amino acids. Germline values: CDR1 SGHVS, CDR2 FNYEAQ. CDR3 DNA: TGTGCCAGCAGCTTAGCGGGAGAGCGCGAGCAGTACTTC. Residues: CASSLAGEREQYF.

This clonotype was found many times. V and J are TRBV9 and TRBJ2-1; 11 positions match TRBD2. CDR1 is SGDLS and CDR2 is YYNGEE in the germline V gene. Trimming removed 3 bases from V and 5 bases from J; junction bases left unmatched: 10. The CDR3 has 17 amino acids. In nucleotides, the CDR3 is TGTGCCAGCAGCGAAGACCCCCTAGCGGGAGGTCACAATGAGCAGTTCTTC. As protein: CASSEDPLAGGHNEQFF.

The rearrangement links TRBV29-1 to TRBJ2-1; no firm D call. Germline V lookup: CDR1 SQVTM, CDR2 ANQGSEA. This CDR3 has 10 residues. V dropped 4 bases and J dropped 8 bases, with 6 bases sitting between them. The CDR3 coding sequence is TGCAGCGTTGTTTGGGATGAGCAGTTCTTC. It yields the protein CSVVWDEQFF.

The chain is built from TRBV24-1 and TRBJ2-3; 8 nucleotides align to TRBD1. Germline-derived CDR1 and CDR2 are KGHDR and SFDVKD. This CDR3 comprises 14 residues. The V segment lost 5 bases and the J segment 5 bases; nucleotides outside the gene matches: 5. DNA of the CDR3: TGTGCCACCAGTGGCCCACAGGGGGTAGATACGCAGTATTTT. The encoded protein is CATSGPQGVDTQYF.

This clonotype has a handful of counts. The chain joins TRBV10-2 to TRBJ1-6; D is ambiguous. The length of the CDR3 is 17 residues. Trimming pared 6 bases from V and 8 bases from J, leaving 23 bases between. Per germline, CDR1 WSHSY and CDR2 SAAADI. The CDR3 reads CASSESSLKHQDSPLHF. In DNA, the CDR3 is TGCGCCAGCAGCGAATCCAGCCTCAAGCATCAAGATTCACCCCTCCACTTT.

Written as DNA, the CDR3 is TGCAGTGCTACCGACAGGGGGCTTGGGTACGAGCAGTACTTC. Translated, it gives CSATDRGLGYEQYF. The genes are TRBV20-1 and TRBJ2-7, with 10 positions matching TRBD1. The V and J ends lost 4 bases and 4 bases, in that order; junction bases with no gene match: 7. CDR1 and CDR2 (germline): DFQATT, SNEGSKA (reference sequence). The CDR3 sequence is 14 residues long.

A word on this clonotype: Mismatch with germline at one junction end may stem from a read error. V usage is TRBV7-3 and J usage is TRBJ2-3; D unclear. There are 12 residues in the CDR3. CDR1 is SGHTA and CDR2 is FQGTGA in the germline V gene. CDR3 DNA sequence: TGTGCCAGCAGCCAGACTGCAGATACGCAGTATTTC. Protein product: CASSQTADTQYF. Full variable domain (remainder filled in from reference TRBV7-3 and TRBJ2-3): GAGVSQTPSNKVTEKGKYVELRCDPISGHTALYWYRQSLGQGPEFLIYFQGTGAADDSGLPNDRFFAVRPEGSVSTLKIQRTERGDSAVYLCASSQTADTQYFGPGTRLTVL.

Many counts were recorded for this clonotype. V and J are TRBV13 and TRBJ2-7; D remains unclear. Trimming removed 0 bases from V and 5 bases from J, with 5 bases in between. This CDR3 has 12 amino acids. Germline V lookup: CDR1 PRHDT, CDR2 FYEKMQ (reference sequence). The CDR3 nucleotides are TGTGCCAGCAGCTTAGGCATCGACGAGCAGTACTTC. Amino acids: CASSLGIDEQYF.

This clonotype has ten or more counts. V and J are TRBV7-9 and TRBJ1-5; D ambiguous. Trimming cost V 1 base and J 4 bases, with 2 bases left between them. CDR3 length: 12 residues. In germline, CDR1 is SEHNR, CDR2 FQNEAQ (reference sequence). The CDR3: CASSLENQPQHF. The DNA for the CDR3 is TGTGCCAGCAGCTTAGAGAATCAGCCCCAGCATTTT.

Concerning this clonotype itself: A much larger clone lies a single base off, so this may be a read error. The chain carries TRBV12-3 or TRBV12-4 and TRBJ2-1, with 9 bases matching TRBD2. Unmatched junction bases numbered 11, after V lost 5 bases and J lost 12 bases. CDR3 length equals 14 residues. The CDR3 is CASSLQREASAQFF. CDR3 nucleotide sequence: TGTGCCAGCAGTCTCCAGCGGGAGGCGTCGGCGCAGTTCTTC.

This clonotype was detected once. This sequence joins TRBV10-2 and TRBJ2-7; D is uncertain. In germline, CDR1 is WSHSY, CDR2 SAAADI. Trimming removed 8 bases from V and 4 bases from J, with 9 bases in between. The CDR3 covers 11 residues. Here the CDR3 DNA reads TGCGCCAGCGGTTCATCGTACGAGCAGTACTTC. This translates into CASGSSYEQYF.

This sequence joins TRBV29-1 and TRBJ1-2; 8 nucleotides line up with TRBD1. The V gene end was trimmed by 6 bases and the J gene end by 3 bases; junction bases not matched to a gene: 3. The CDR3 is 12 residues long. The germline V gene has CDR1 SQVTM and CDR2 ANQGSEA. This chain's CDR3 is CSVTGGYYGYTF. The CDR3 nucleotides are TGCAGCGTAACAGGGGGTTACTATGGCTACACCTTC.

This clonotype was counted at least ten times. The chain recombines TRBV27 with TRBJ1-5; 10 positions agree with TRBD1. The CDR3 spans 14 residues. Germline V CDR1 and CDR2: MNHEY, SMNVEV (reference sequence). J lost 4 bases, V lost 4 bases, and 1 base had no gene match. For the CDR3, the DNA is TGTGCCAGCAGTTCGGGACAGGGGAATCAGCCCCAGCATTTT. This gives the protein CASSSGQGNQPQHF.

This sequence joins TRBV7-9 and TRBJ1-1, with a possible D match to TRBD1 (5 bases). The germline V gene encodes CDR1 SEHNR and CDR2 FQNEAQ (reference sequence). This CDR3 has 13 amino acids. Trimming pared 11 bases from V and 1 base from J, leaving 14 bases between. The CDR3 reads CAGPGQGNTEAFF. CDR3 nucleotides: TGTGCCGGCCCTGGGCAGGGGAACACTGAAGCTTTCTTT.

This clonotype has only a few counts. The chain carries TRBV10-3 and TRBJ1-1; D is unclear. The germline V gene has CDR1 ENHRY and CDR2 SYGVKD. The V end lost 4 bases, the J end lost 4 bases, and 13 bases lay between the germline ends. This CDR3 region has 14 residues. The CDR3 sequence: CAISGSVKGTEAFF. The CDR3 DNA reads TGTGCCATCAGTGGGTCAGTGAAAGGCACTGAAGCTTTCTTT.